This TCR beta chain was identified in a study of regulatory T cells in long-lasting Graves disease. This clonotype was seen ten or more times. What it binds is unknown. The time point: newly diagnosed GD, antithyroid drugs for less than 3 months. RNA isolated from PBMCs was used to make the TCR library. Findings and caveats of the study: TRBV28 was favored in persistent disease, as were TRBJ1-2 and TRBJ2-5.

For TCR beta, libraries came from iRepertoire HTBI primers and Arm-PCR of CDR3 regions. TCRdb fed the multiplex PCR reads into MiXCR, producing one record per CDR3 protein. The sample contains hundreds of thousands of distinct CDR3 sequences, around an eighth of which appear only once. CDR1 is SEHNR, CDR2 FQNEAQ, per germline (reference sequence). The CDR3 has 14 residues. V was pared by 1 base and J by 1 base, with 8 bases between. This same sample was also taken into another study, of T cells in Graves' hyperthyroidism and ophthalmopathy.

The V call is TRBV7-9, the J call TRBJ2-7; the D is unclear. The source material was peripheral blood mononuclear cells (PBMCs), sampled at new diagnosis, from a patient treated with antithyroid drugs. The TCR comes from a man aged 30-40 years with Graves disease. DNA for the CDR3: TGTGCCAGCAGCTTAGAAGGCTATTCCTACGAGCAGTACTTC. It is translated as CASSLEGYSYEQYF.